Listed below are T cell receptor beta chains from one sample, sequenced in a study of identical twins. One entry per CDR3 protein results from TCRdb running MiXCR on the 5' RACE reads. The repertoire has approximately 250,000 distinct CDR3 sequences, over 5% of them found once; the top ten carry approximately 14%. The sample was also linked to a second study, of T cells expressing NK-cell markers.

Sequencing was performed on CD8+ T cells sorted from blood. These receptors were taken from a young woman in good health. The conserved cysteine and the conserved F or W are not part of the CDR3 here. Clone size is given for some rows only: seen once, a few or many times, or a class if the clone is expanded.

TRBV6-2/TRBV6-3	TRBJ2-3	many	ASSYSKPLGTQY
TRBV9	TRBJ2-1	few	ASSARGTSGGSNEQF
TRBV6-5	TRBJ1-1	few	ASLGIDTEAF
TRBV5-1	TRBJ2-2	many	ASSLWQNTGELF
TRBV7-9	TRBJ1-2	many	ASSGGSGRANYGYT
TRBV10-2	TRBJ2-1	few	ASSVPGLAGVNEQF
TRBV7-6	TRBJ2-2	-	ASSLLSLAPGMAGELF
TRBV7-8	TRBJ2-3	few	ASSLEQVGGDTQY
TRBV7-9	TRBJ2-7	many	ASGDSGLAAYEQY
TRBV2	TRBJ2-2	many	ASRMSRGRDGELF
TRBV20-1	TRBJ1-5	many	SARDPVAVAQH
TRBV29-1	TRBJ1-1	few	SVEDNHTEAF
TRBV12-3/TRBV12-4	TRBJ2-7	many	ASSLEDGYEQY
TRBV6-6	TRBJ2-5	-	ASSYSGPGTQY
TRBV7-6	TRBJ2-3	-	ASSPTLWDSITDTQY
TRBV27	TRBJ2-7	-	ASISSGTYEQY
TRBV5-1	TRBJ2-1	few	ASSLEGAGLDEQF
TRBV27	TRBJ2-7	few	ASSARDEQY
TRBV29-1	TRBJ2-2	few	SVEVGRGTGELF
TRBV12-3/TRBV12-4	TRBJ1-3	many	ASIPDRGNTIY
TRBV20-1	TRBJ2-1	few	SATEEVIEQF
TRBV7-9	TRBJ1-2	many	ASSFAQGGYGYT
TRBV30	TRBJ2-1	-	AWSVGHEQF
TRBV12-3/TRBV12-4	TRBJ2-7	many	ASSFGNTYEQY
TRBV27	TRBJ1-5	few	ASSPAGDQPQH
TRBV6-2/TRBV6-3	TRBJ1-3	-	ASTQLRKGNTIY
TRBV20-1	TRBJ2-1	many	SASSSQRGNEQF
TRBV25-1	TRBJ2-1	many	ASSERATRENRPF
TRBV9	TRBJ1-1	few	ASSVGQDGPTEAF
TRBV6-5	TRBJ1-1	-	ASSYSTGMNTEAF
TRBV7-2	TRBJ2-3	-	ASSLWVFRGPDTQY
TRBV6-1	TRBJ2-5	-	ASSNGPMIAGPRPETQY
TRBV12-3/TRBV12-4	TRBJ1-5	many	ASTEVLGQPQH
TRBV4-3	TRBJ2-1	few	ASSPRTSGSSNNEQF
TRBV7-8	TRBJ2-2	many	ASSLIYPRLDAGELF